A selection of T cell receptor beta chains follows, all from one sample in a study of CD8+CD57+ T cells in acquired aplastic anemia. MiXCR was run by TCRdb on the reads, yielding one entry per CDR3 protein. The sample holds roughly 160,000 distinct CDR3 sequences, 50% to 75% seen once. The sequenced sample was sorted CD4+, CD8+, or CD8+CD57+ T cells (not recorded which) from PBMCs. The receptors stem from a human donor in good health. Each CDR3 is given with its conserved first and last residue. A D gene is named only where the DNA matches it firmly. Clone sizes are given selectively: once, few, many, or a class where the clone is expanded.

CDR3 length	V gene	clone size	D gene	J gene	CDR3 DNA	CDR3 protein
13	TRBV2	.	.	TRBJ2-5	TGTGCCAGTGAAGCCCGTTGGGGAGAGACCCAGTACTTC	CASEARWGETQYF
14	TRBV10-2	.	.	TRBJ2-7	TGCGCCTGCAGCGAGTCCCTCCCCGACTACGAGCAGTACTTC	CACSESLPDYEQYF
13	TRBV11-3	many	.	TRBJ2-7	TGTGCCAGCAGCTTAGAGGAGTCACACGAGCAGTACTTC	CASSLEESHEQYF
15	TRBV7-2	.	TRBD2	TRBJ2-1	TGTGCCAGCAGCTTAGGCGCTAGCGGGAGCAATGAGCAGTTCTTC	CASSLGASGSNEQFF
13	TRBV29-1	.	.	TRBJ1-5	TGCAGCGTTTCCCAGGAACTAAATCAGCCCCAGCATTTT	CSVSQELNQPQHF
14	TRBV5-1	.	.	TRBJ2-7	TGCGCCAGCAGCTTGAACAGAAACACAGACGAGCAGTACTTC	CASSLNRNTDEQYF
11	TRBV14	.	.	TRBJ2-1	TGTGCCAGCAGCCAAGGGATTCAGCAGTTCTTC	CASSQGIQQFF
11	TRBV29-1	many	.	TRBJ1-2	TGCAGCGCACCGACCGAAGGGGGCTACACCTTC	CSAPTEGGYTF
15	TRBV7-6	.	.	TRBJ2-5	TGTGCCAGCAGCTTATGGGGCGGGACGCAAGAGACCCAGTACTTC	CASSLWGGTQETQYF
14	TRBV14	.	.	TRBJ1-1	TGTGCCAGCAATAAAGAGGGTAGTCACACTGAAGCTTTCTTT	CASNKEGSHTEAFF
14	TRBV11-2	many	TRBD1	TRBJ2-7	TGTGCCAGCAGCTGGGCAGGGGGCTCCTACGAGCAGTACTTC	CASSWAGGSYEQYF
14	TRBV24-1	.	TRBD1	TRBJ2-7	TGTGCCACCAGTGAAACCGGGACAGGGCTAGGGCAGTACTTC	CATSETGTGLGQYF
15	TRBV24-1	.	TRBD1	TRBJ2-3	TGTGCCACCAGTGATTCTGGCAGGGGGTCGGATACGCAGTATTTT	CATSDSGRGSDTQYF
17	TRBV2	many	.	TRBJ1-5	TGTGCCAGCAGTGAAGAAGGGTTACAGCTAGGCGGTCAGCCCCAGCATTTT	CASSEEGLQLGGQPQHF
14	TRBV20-1	.	.	TRBJ2-1	TGCAGTTCTAGTCGAGTGGGACCCTACAATGAGCAGTTCTTC	CSSSRVGPYNEQFF
14	TRBV5-1	few	TRBD2	TRBJ2-3	TGCGCCAGCAGCTTGGCTAGCGGGAGCAATGAGCAGTATTTT	CASSLASGSNEQYF
15	TRBV5-8	.	.	TRBJ1-6	TGTGCCAGCAGTTCACAGGCCCTAGGAGGATCACCCCTCCACTTT	CASSSQALGGSPLHF
13	TRBV7-3	.	.	TRBJ2-3	TGTGCCAGCAGCCCACGAGGGGAGAATACGCAGTATTTT	CASSPRGENTQYF
16	TRBV2	.	TRBD2	TRBJ2-5	TGTGCCAGCAGTGAAGGGGCGGGGGGTCTAAGGGAGACCCAGCACTTC	CASSEGAGGLRETQHF
13	TRBV7-3	.	.	TRBJ2-7	TGTGCCAGCAGCTTGTCTCAGGGTGACGAGCAGTACTTC	CASSLSQGDEQYF
14	TRBV25-1	.	TRBD1	TRBJ2-7	TGTGCCAGCAGTGCACAGGGGCGAGCCTACGAGCAGTACTTC	CASSAQGRAYEQYF
15	TRBV5-1	once	.	TRBJ2-7	TGCGCCAGCAGCTTGGTGGGTGTCACCTCCTACGAGCAGTACTTC	CASSLVGVTSYEQYF
14	TRBV6-5	few	TRBD2	TRBJ2-7	TGTGCCAGCACTCCCGGGACCACGGGAGGGGAGCAGTACTTC	CASTPGTTGGEQYF
15	TRBV5-1	few	TRBD1	TRBJ1-6	TGCGCCAGCAGCTTGGTGTCAGGGGGATATTCACCCCTCCACTTT	CASSLVSGGYSPLHF
14	TRBV7-8	.	.	TRBJ2-3	TGTGCCAGCAGCTTAGGGGACCGCACAGATACGCAGTATTTT	CASSLGDRTDTQYF
15	TRBV14	.	.	TRBJ2-1	TGTGCCAGCAGACAGACAGCGCGCCCTTACAATGAGCAGTTCTTC	CASRQTARPYNEQFF
14	TRBV24-1	few	.	TRBJ2-7	TGTGCCACCAGCACGACAGGAGCTCCCCTCGAGCAGTACTTC	CATSTTGAPLEQYF
16	TRBV24-1	many	TRBD2	TRBJ2-1	TGTGCCACCAGTGGAGTGAGGCGGGAGATGGGCGATGAGCAGTTCTTC	CATSGVRREMGDEQFF
13	TRBV6-1	.	.	TRBJ1-1	TGTGCCAGCAGTCAAGACACGAACACTGAAGCTTTCTTT	CASSQDTNTEAFF
14	TRBV20-1	few	.	TRBJ1-6	TGCAGTGCTAGTTCGGGCTCCTTAAGCTCACCCCTCCACTTT	CSASSGSLSSPLHF
15	TRBV11-2	.	TRBD1	TRBJ1-1	TGTGCCAGCAGCTTAGAGCCGACAGGGTGGGCTGAAGCTTTCTTT	CASSLEPTGWAEAFF
15	TRBV18	.	.	TRBJ2-7	TGTGCCAGCTCCGAGGTCGATTGGGGCTCCTACGAGCAGTACTTC	CASSEVDWGSYEQYF
12	TRBV29-1	.	TRBD1	TRBJ2-7	TGCAGCGTTGACAGGGGGCTAAACGAGCAGTACTTC	CSVDRGLNEQYF
13	TRBV11-3	few	.	TRBJ2-3	TGTGCCAGCAGCTTGGAATACGGCGATACGCAGTATTTT	CASSLEYGDTQYF
17	TRBV5-1	many	TRBD1	TRBJ1-6	TGCGCCAGCAGCGGCGGACAGGTGGGGAATTATAATTCACCCCTCCACTTT	CASSGGQVGNYNSPLHF
14	TRBV6-2/TRBV6-3	.	.	TRBJ1-2	TGTGCCAGCAGTTACGATGGGGAGTTTGGTGGCTACACCTTC	CASSYDGEFGGYTF
14	TRBV29-1	.	TRBD2	TRBJ2-7	TGCAGCGTTGATGGGCTAGCGGGAACCTACGAGCAGTACTTC	CSVDGLAGTYEQYF
14	TRBV20-1	.	.	TRBJ2-2	TGCAGTGCCAGTCGAGGGGTGAACACCGGGGAGCTGTTTTTT	CSASRGVNTGELFF
13	TRBV7-9	many	.	TRBJ2-7	TGTGCCAGCAGCTTAGAGAGTACCTACGAGCAGTACTTC	CASSLESTYEQYF
13	TRBV19	.	TRBD2	TRBJ2-1	TGTGCCAGTAGTCTAGCGGGAGTAGGTGAGCAGTTCTTC	CASSLAGVGEQFF
14	TRBV6-2/TRBV6-3	.	.	TRBJ1-2	TGTGCCAGCACCGATGATGAGACGCTATATGGCTACACCTTC	CASTDDETLYGYTF
15	TRBV9	many	.	TRBJ2-3	TGTGCCAGCAGCGGGGGCAGGGGGGACACAGATACGCAGTATTTT	CASSGGRGDTDTQYF
15	TRBV2	.	.	TRBJ2-3	TGTGCCAGCGTAGAGGGGGTCGTCATCACAGATACGCAGTATTTT	CASVEGVVITDTQYF
13	TRBV20-1	.	.	TRBJ2-5	TGCAGTGTCCGGGGGACAGTCCAAGAGACCCAGTACTTC	CSVRGTVQETQYF